Listed below are T cell receptor beta chains from one sample, sequenced in a study of control samples from healthy donors and cancer patients. TCRdb's table, derived via immunoSEQ multiplex PCR, lists solely in-frame clones and lacks some. The sample holds about 51,000 clones, 85% to 90% seen once. Source material: PBMCs. These receptor sequences come from a middle-aged man with head and neck cancer. The CDR3 runs from the conserved cysteine through the conserved F or W. Fields, in order: clone size, CDR3 length, V gene, D gene, J gene, CDR3 DNA, CDR3 protein. A D gene is named only where the DNA matches it firmly. Rows give clone size only sometimes, using once, few, many, or a class for an expanded clone.

size: .; length: 15; V: TRBV4-3; D: .; J: TRBJ2-3; DNA: TGCGCCAGCAGCACTAATCGGGGAAACACAGATACGCAGTATTTT; CDR3: CASSTNRGNTDTQYF
size: .; length: 17; V: TRBV7-2; D: TRBD2; J: TRBJ2-5; DNA: TGTGCCAGCAGCTTAGATAGCGGGGGGGCCGGAGAAGAGACCCAGTACTTC; CDR3: CASSLDSGGAGEETQYF
size: .; length: 13; V: TRBV5-1; D: .; J: TRBJ2-4; DNA: TGCGCCAGCAGCTTGGAGGGGGAAAACATTCAGTACTTC; CDR3: CASSLEGENIQYF
size: .; length: 17; V: TRBV5-8; D: .; J: TRBJ2-2; DNA: TGTGCCAGCAGCTTGTTGTCCCCGCGGGGAGTGTCCGGGGAGCTGTTTTTT; CDR3: CASSLLSPRGVSGELFF
size: .; length: 13; V: TRBV5-1; D: .; J: TRBJ2-5; DNA: TGCGCCAGCAGCTTGGAAGGGACCGAGACCCAGTACTTC; CDR3: CASSLEGTETQYF
size: .; length: 18; V: TRBV6-2/TRBV6-3; D: TRBD2; J: TRBJ2-7; DNA: TGTGCCAGCAGTTACCTAAGGGAAATACTAGCGGGCTTCCACGAGCAGTACTTC; CDR3: CASSYLREILAGFHEQYF
size: once; length: 11; V: TRBV6-6; D: .; J: TRBJ2-1; DNA: TGTGCCAGCAGTTACTACCCTGAGCAGTTCTTC; CDR3: CASSYYPEQFF
size: .; length: 15; V: TRBV6-4; D: .; J: TRBJ2-2; DNA: TGTGCCAGCAGTCCCGGGACTCCCGAGGCCGGGGAGCTGTTTTTT; CDR3: CASSPGTPEAGELFF
size: .; length: 12; V: TRBV19; D: .; J: TRBJ2-3; DNA: TGTGCCAGTACTAAAGACACAGATACGCAGTATTTT; CDR3: CASTKDTDTQYF
size: .; length: 19; V: TRBV7-9; D: TRBD2; J: TRBJ2-5; DNA: TGTGCCAGCAGCTTAACAGGGTGGACTAGCGGGATGTGGTCGGAGACCCAGTACTTC; CDR3: CASSLTGWTSGMWSETQYF
size: .; length: 15; V: TRBV5-1; D: TRBD1; J: TRBJ2-7; DNA: TGCGCCAGCAGCTTGGCCGGGACAGGGGGGTACGAGCAGTACTTC; CDR3: CASSLAGTGGYEQYF
size: .; length: 15; V: TRBV29-1; D: .; J: TRBJ2-7; DNA: TGCAGCGTTGAAGTTTCACAGGGCGGGGTCTACGAGCAGTACTTC; CDR3: CSVEVSQGGVYEQYF